This T cell receptor beta chain derives from a study of CD8+ T cells in alopecia areata. Study conclusions and caveats: Scalp samples also contribute reads from the resident alphabeta T cells found in normal skin.

The CDR3 runs 15 residues. CDR1 MGHRA and CDR2 YSYEKL come from the germline V gene. After isolation, RNA underwent reverse transcription to generate cDNA as the sequencing template. Some clones are missing from TCRdb's copy, which holds only in-frame ones; the method was immunoSEQ multiplex PCR. The top ten hold 9.5% to 12% of the sample, which has 150,000 to 200,000 clones, less than 75% seen once. This clone was seen a handful of times. As yet, its antigen is unknown. One end of the junction is discordant with germline, which a read error may explain. This receptor was identified in a human donor with alopecia areata. The material was CD8+ T cells sorted from blood, obtained at week 0. The chain employs TRBV4-1 and TRBJ2-4, with D perhaps assigned TRBD1 or TRBD2 (5 bases each). For the CDR3, the DNA is TGTGCCAGCAGCCACTCCGGGACGGGCAAAAACATTCAGTACTTC. Encoded protein: CASSHSGTGKNIQYF.